This section outlines one T cell receptor beta chain sequence together with its context. Measured with immunoSEQ multiplex PCR; TCRdb has only the in-frame clones, and not every one. The table lists 70,000 to 95,000 clones, 90% to 95% of them singletons. The data derive from a study of OX40 agonist ivuxolimab in advanced cancers. Trimming stripped 4 bases from V and 0 bases from J, with 10 bases between. This CDR3 comprises 14 residues. The germline V gene has CDR1 SGDLS and CDR2 YYNGEE. This TCR was sampled from an adult with an advanced solid tumor such as melanoma, head and neck, liver or kidney cancer. V and J are TRBV9 and TRBJ1-1, with D maybe TRBD1 (6 bases). Sequencing was performed on CD4+ or CD8+ T cells sorted from blood, taken in a trial of the OX40 agonist ivuxolimab. Here the CDR3 DNA reads TGTGCCAGCAGCTACGGACAGATGAACACTGAAGCTTTCTTT. This gives the protein CASSYGQMNTEAFF.